A single sample is the source of the 5 T cell receptor beta chains below, sequenced in a study of CD4 T cells in relation to SARS-CoV-2 and coronaviruses. Clones were sequenced by immunoSEQ multiplex PCR, and TCRdb holds only the in-frame ones, with some missing. This sample has around 37,000 clones; approximately 83% occur once, and the top ten carry roughly 3.2%. Source material: memory CD4+ T cells from PBMCs. The origin of the receptors is an adult with COVID-19.

The gene calls are TRBV28 and TRBJ2-1; 14 bases are shared with TRBD2. Germline V gene data show CDR1 as MDHEN and CDR2 as SYDVKM. The trim removed 8 bases at V and 2 bases at J, leaving 8 bases unmatched. The CDR3 is 17 residues long. CDR3 residues: CASARTSGRPTYNEQFF. CDR3 bases: TGTGCCAGCGCCAGGACTAGCGGGAGGCCAACCTACAATGAGCAGTTCTTC.

The count of this clone is one. V usage is TRBV2 and J usage is TRBJ2-3; possibly TRBD1 or TRBD2 for D (5 bases each). Germline CDR1 and CDR2: SNHLY and FYNNEI. The length of the CDR3 is 13 residues. V was clipped by 4 bases and J by 4 bases, with 9 bases between them. CDR3 DNA: TGTGCCAGCAGTGGAGGGGATTCAGATACGCAGTATTTT. Its translation: CASSGGDSDTQYF.

J is TRBJ2-3 and V is TRBV11-2; 8 positions agree with TRBD2. The CDR3 is 15 amino acids. Looked up from germline, CDR1 is SGHAT and CDR2 is FQNNGV. The V gene end was trimmed by 5 bases and the J gene end by 5 bases; junction bases not matched to a gene: 9. The CDR3 loop is CASSTKGLALDTQYF. The CDR3 bases are TGTGCCAGCAGCACTAAAGGACTAGCTCTAGATACGCAGTATTTT.

The chain carries TRBV9 and TRBJ2-7, with D uncertain. CDR1 and CDR2 (germline): SGDLS, YYNGEE. V was trimmed by 0 bases and J by 3 bases, leaving 10 bases between them. This CDR3 is built from 14 residues. CDR3 sequence (DNA): TGTGCCAGCAGCGTAGTTGCCAGCGACTACGAGCAGTACTTC. As protein: CASSVVASDYEQYF.

The chain joins TRBV5-1 to TRBJ2-3; 8 nucleotides align to TRBD1. Germline V gene data show CDR1 as SGHRS and CDR2 as YFSETQ. Trimming cost V 4 bases and J 1 base; bases outside gene matches: 11. The CDR3 runs 17 residues. CDR3 sequence (DNA): TGCGCCAGCAGCCGAAGGACAGGGAGGACCGGCACAGATACGCAGTATTTT. Its translation is CASSRRTGRTGTDTQYF.